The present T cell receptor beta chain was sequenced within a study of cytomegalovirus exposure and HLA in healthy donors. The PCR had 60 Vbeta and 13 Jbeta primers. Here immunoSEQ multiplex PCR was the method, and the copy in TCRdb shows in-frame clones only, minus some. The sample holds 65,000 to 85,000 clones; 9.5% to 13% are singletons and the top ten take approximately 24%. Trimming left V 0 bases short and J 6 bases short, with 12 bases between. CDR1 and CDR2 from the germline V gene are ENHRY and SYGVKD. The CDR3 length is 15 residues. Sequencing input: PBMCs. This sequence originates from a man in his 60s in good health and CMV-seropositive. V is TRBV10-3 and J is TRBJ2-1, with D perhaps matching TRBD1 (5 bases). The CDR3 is CAISESNRQGNEQFF. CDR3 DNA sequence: TGTGCCATCAGTGAGTCGAATCGGCAGGGCAATGAGCAGTTCTTC.